One sample yielded the 28 T cell receptor beta chains listed below, sequenced in a study of technical replicates of blood from four donors. Method: immunoSEQ multiplex PCR; TCRdb's copy keeps in-frame clones and lacks some. The sample contains under 100,000 clones, around 96% of which appear only once. Sequencing was done on a sample of T cells isolated from PBMCs. These receptors came from a human donor in good health.

The J gene is TRBJ2-1, the V gene TRBV4-3, with a weak D call TRBD2 (5 bases). Trimming left V 3 bases short and J 9 bases short, with 15 bases between. The germline CDR1 and CDR2 sequences are LGHNA and YSLEER. There are 14 residues in the CDR3. CDR3 residues: CASSHLGSDAEQFF. The CDR3 bases are TGCGCCAGCAGCCACCTCGGTAGCGACGCTGAGCAGTTCTTC.

The chain links TRBV6-5 to TRBJ1-2, with D perhaps TRBD1 (5 bases). V was trimmed by 0 bases and J by 4 bases, leaving 9 bases between them. The CDR3 is made up of 14 amino acids. Germline CDR1 reads MNHEY; CDR2 reads SVGAGI. The CDR3 DNA reads TGTGCCAGCAGTTACTCGGACACTCTCTATGGCTACACCTTC. It translates to CASSYSDTLYGYTF.

The CDR3 coding sequence is TGTGCCACCTCGACAGGGACCTACAATGAGCAGTTCTTC. It is translated as CATSTGTYNEQFF. The chain combines TRBV19 with TRBJ2-1, with 7 bases identical to TRBD1. The V gene end was trimmed by 10 bases and the J gene end by 2 bases; junction bases not matched to a gene: 5. In germline, CDR1 is LNHDA, CDR2 SQIVND (reference sequence). This CDR3 region has 13 residues.

This clone is a singleton in its sample. The chain uses TRBV4-1 and TRBJ2-1; TRBD1 might be the D (6 bases). V shed 4 bases and J shed 2 bases, with 18 bases lying between them. Germline CDR1 is MGHRA and CDR2 is YSYEKL. This CDR3 has 17 amino acids. The CDR3 region is CASSRTMGDIAYNEQFF. Here the CDR3 DNA reads TGCGCCAGCAGCCGGACAATGGGGGACATAGCCTACAATGAGCAGTTCTTC.

J is TRBJ1-2 and V is TRBV29-1; the match to TRBD1 covers 9 bases. The CDR3 totals 12 residues. The V gene end was trimmed by 5 bases and the J gene end by 5 bases; junction bases not matched to a gene: 3. Germline CDR1 and CDR2: SQVTM and ANQGSEA. The CDR3 bases are TGCAGCGTTAAAGGACAGGGGTATGGCTACACCTTC. Protein product: CSVKGQGYGYTF.

The chain carries TRBV28 and TRBJ2-3, with a weak D call TRBD2 (6 bases). The CDR3 contains 16 residues. The germline V and J ends were trimmed by 4 bases and 4 bases, with 18 bases remaining between them. The germline CDR1 and CDR2 sequences are MDHEN and SYDVKM. DNA for the CDR3: TGTGCCAGCAGTTCCCTGGAGGGAAATTCGGCAGATACGCAGTATTTT. This gives the protein CASSSLEGNSADTQYF. Full variable domain (outside the CDR3, taken from reference TRBV28 and TRBJ2-3): DVKVTQSSRYLVKRTGEKVFLECVQDMDHENMFWYRQDPGLGLRLIYFSYDVKMKEKGDIPEGYSVSREKKERFSLILESASTNQTSMYLCASSSLEGNSADTQYFGPGTRLTVL.

This chain's CDR3 is CASSSSGTSHYSNQPQHF. CDR3 bases: TGTGCCAGCAGCTCAAGCGGGACATCCCATTATAGCAATCAGCCCCAGCATTTT. The rearrangement links TRBV28 to TRBJ1-5; D may be TRBD1 (6 bases). Germline V gene sequence: CDR1 MDHEN, CDR2 SYDVKM. The CDR3 length is 18 residues. The V gene lost 6 bases and the J gene lost 0 bases, with 21 bases spanning the gap.

The genes are TRBV7-9 and TRBJ2-2; 10 bases match TRBD2. This CDR3 is 17 amino acids long. With V trimmed by 5 bases and J by 3 bases, 9 bases remained unmatched. Germline CDR1 is SEHNR and CDR2 is FQNEAQ (reference sequence). The CDR3 reads CASSIRPSGSDTGELFF. CDR3 sequence (DNA): TGTGCCAGCAGCATTCGTCCTAGCGGGAGCGACACCGGGGAGCTGTTTTTT.

The chain combines TRBV28 with TRBJ2-3, with TRBD1 as a possible D gene (6 bases). This CDR3 is 15 amino acids long. In germline, CDR1 is MDHEN, CDR2 SYDVKM. The germline V and J ends were trimmed by 4 bases and 2 bases, with 13 bases remaining between them. CDR3 sequence reads: CASSWSQGFTDTQYF. The DNA for the CDR3 is TGTGCCAGCAGTTGGAGCCAGGGGTTCACAGATACGCAGTATTTT.

The V gene is TRBV6-5, the J gene TRBJ1-4; 8 nucleotides align to TRBD1. This CDR3 contains 15 residues. Looked up from germline, CDR1 is MNHEY and CDR2 is SVGAGI. V lost 6 bases, J lost 5 bases, and 8 bases stayed unmatched. The CDR3 DNA reads as TGTGCCAGCAGCTGGACAGGGAATGGAAATGAAAAACTGTTTTTT. Protein sequence: CASSWTGNGNEKLFF.

The chain joins TRBV9 to TRBJ2-1, with TRBD2 matching over 9 bases. The junction had 4 bases not matched to a gene; V was cut back by 0 bases and J by 6 bases. Germline lookup yields CDR1 SGDLS and CDR2 YYNGEE. This CDR3 spans 15 amino acids. This CDR3 is CASSVGGLAFNEQFF. Here the CDR3 DNA reads TGTGCCAGCAGCGTAGGAGGACTAGCGTTCAATGAGCAGTTCTTC.

This clone was seen just once. The chain recombines TRBV10-3 with TRBJ1-2; TRBD1 agrees at 11 bases. This CDR3 region has 13 residues. The germline V gene has CDR1 ENHRY and CDR2 SYGVKD. Trimming removed 8 bases from V and 8 bases from J; junction bases left unmatched: 7. As DNA, the CDR3 is TGTGCCATCGCGAAGGGACAGGGGGACGGCTACACCTTC. Translation gives CAIAKGQGDGYTF.

The chain recombines TRBV13 with TRBJ1-2; maybe TRBD1 (6 bases). Germline V lookup: CDR1 PRHDT, CDR2 FYEKMQ (reference sequence). This CDR3 has 12 residues. V was trimmed by 3 bases and J by 9 bases, leaving 11 bases between them. CDR3 residues: CASSLLRGSYTF. The CDR3 nucleotides read TGTGCCAGCAGCTTGTTGAGGGGGAGCTACACCTTC.

The chain couples TRBV6-6 to TRBJ1-1, with no clear D. CDR3 size: 13 residues. The germline gives CDR1 MNHNY, CDR2 SVGAGI (reference sequence). V was trimmed by 0 bases and J by 8 bases, leaving 10 bases between them. The CDR3 here is CASSYSSAGEAFF. The DNA for the CDR3 is TGTGCCAGCAGTTACTCGAGTGCGGGGGAAGCTTTCTTT.

The V call is TRBV9, the J call TRBJ1-1; 7 bases agree with TRBD1. The CDR3 is 16 amino acids. Looked up from germline, CDR1 is SGDLS and CDR2 is YYNGEE. Losses at the gene ends were 2 bases for V and 0 bases for J; bases not matched to a gene: 7. The CDR3 region is CASSVDLTGVNTEAFF. Written as DNA, the CDR3 is TGTGCCAGCAGCGTGGATCTTACAGGGGTGAACACTGAAGCTTTCTTT. The full variable domain, in which reference TRBV9 and TRBJ1-1 provide the parts outside the CDR3, is DSGVTQTPKHLITATGQRVTLRCSPRSGDLSVYWYQQSLDQGLQFLIQYYNGEERAKGNILERFSAQQFPDLHSELNLSSLELGDSALYFCASSVDLTGVNTEAFFGQGTRLTVV.

The chain recombines TRBV10-2 with TRBJ2-1, with TRBD1 matching 8 bases. J was trimmed by 7 bases and V by 8 bases; bases with no gene match: 10. CDR1 is WSHSY and CDR2 is SAAADI in the germline V gene. The CDR3 contains 14 residues. CDR3 DNA: TGCGCCAGCTCTCCGGACAGGGAGGTAAATGAGCAGTTCTTC. It encodes CASSPDREVNEQFF.

The chain joins TRBV6-6 to TRBJ2-3; D remains unclear. The CDR3 runs 11 residues. CDR1 and CDR2 from the germline V gene are MNHNY and SVGAGI (reference sequence). The V gene lost 4 bases and the J gene lost 6 bases, with 5 bases spanning the gap. The CDR3 loop reads CASSSFDTQYF. The CDR3 DNA sequence: TGTGCCAGCAGTTCCTTCGATACGCAGTATTTT.

The CDR3 spells CASRLTSGRAEEQYF. In DNA, the CDR3 is TGTGCCAGCAGATTGACTAGCGGGAGGGCCGAAGAGCAGTACTTC. V and J are TRBV27 and TRBJ2-7, with TRBD2 matching 14 bases. The V segment lost 6 bases and the J segment 7 bases; nucleotides outside the gene matches: 8. CDR3 length equals 15 residues. Germline V gene sequence: CDR1 MNHEY, CDR2 SMNVEV (reference sequence).

V is TRBV10-1 and J is TRBJ2-7, with unresolved D. Germline CDR1 and CDR2: WNHNN and SYGVQD (reference sequence). V lost 2 bases and J lost 3, with 8 bases in between. The CDR3 spans 13 residues. Written as DNA, the CDR3 is TGCGCCAGCAGTGAGGACTTGTACTACGAGCAGTACTTC. The encoded protein is CASSEDLYYEQYF.

The rearrangement joins TRBV4-1 to TRBJ2-7, with D perhaps matching TRBD1 (5 bases). From germline, CDR1 is MGHRA and CDR2 YSYEKL. The CDR3 is 15 amino acids. The V gene lost 1 base and the J gene lost 5 bases, with 15 bases spanning the gap. The CDR3 sequence: CASSQALTWGHEQYF. As DNA, the CDR3 is TGCGCCAGCAGCCAAGCTTTAACGTGGGGCCACGAGCAGTACTTC.

The rearrangement uses TRBV27 and TRBJ2-1; 8 bases agree with TRBD2. The CDR3 sequence is 17 residues long. Trimming took 1 base from V and 4 from J; bases not matched to a gene: 9. Germline loops: CDR1 MNHEY, CDR2 SMNVEV (reference sequence). CDR3 bases: TGTGCCAGCAGTTTATATGCTAGCGGGCGCTCATACAATGAGCAGTTCTTC. This encodes CASSLYASGRSYNEQFF.

The chain recombines TRBV5-1 with TRBJ1-4; possible D gene TRBD1, 5 bases. Trimming shortened V by 4 bases and J by 3 bases, and 16 bases separated the two germline ends. CDR3 length: 16 amino acids. The V gene's germline CDR1 is SGHRS and CDR2 YFSETQ. CDR3 residues: CASSDLGGSANEKLFF. In DNA form, the CDR3 reads TGCGCCAGCAGCGACCTGGGGGGATCGGCTAATGAAAAACTGTTTTTT.

The chain uses TRBV27 and TRBJ1-2; D gene ambiguous. This CDR3 is built from 16 residues. V lost 8 bases, J lost 4 bases, and 23 bases lay in between. The germline CDR1 and CDR2 sequences are MNHEY and SMNVEV (reference sequence). The CDR3 protein is CASSFSPGSTSYGYTF. CDR3 nucleotides: TGTGCCAGCTCCTTTTCCCCAGGCTCTACTAGCTATGGCTACACCTTC.

The chain has TRBV20-1 and TRBJ2-7; D uncertain. There are 11 residues in the CDR3. Germline lookup yields CDR1 DFQATT and CDR2 SNEGSKA (reference sequence). The CDR3 is CSLPLSYEQYF. The CDR3 DNA reads as TGCAGCCTCCCTCTTAGTTACGAGCAGTACTTC.

V usage is TRBV7-9 and J usage is TRBJ2-1, with 13 bases identical to TRBD2. The V segment lost 10 bases and the J segment 10 bases; nucleotides outside the gene matches: 7. This CDR3 has 13 residues. Per germline, CDR1 SEHNR and CDR2 FQNEAQ (reference sequence). The CDR3 sequence: CATPGLAGIEQFF. The CDR3 DNA reads TGTGCCACCCCGGGACTAGCGGGAATCGAGCAGTTCTTC.

J is TRBJ2-2 and V is TRBV19, with D perhaps matching TRBD1 (5 bases). CDR1 and CDR2 (germline): LNHDA, SQIVND (reference sequence). The CDR3 contains 14 residues. The germline V and J ends were trimmed by 3 bases and 6 bases, with 11 bases remaining between them. CDR3 loop: CASSMQGSPGELFF. CDR3 bases: TGTGCCAGTAGTATGCAGGGATCGCCCGGGGAGCTGTTTTTT.

V gene TRBV10-1 combines with J gene TRBJ2-7; TRBD2 aligns across 7 bases. The V gene end was trimmed by 0 bases and the J gene end by 5 bases; junction bases not matched to a gene: 4. The germline V gene has CDR1 WNHNN and CDR2 SYGVQD (reference sequence). CDR3 size: 14 residues. DNA of the CDR3: TGCGCCAGCAGTGAGTCGGCGGGAGTCCACGAGCAGTACTTC. It is translated as CASSESAGVHEQYF.

The rearrangement joins TRBV5-4 to TRBJ2-3; 8 bases are a match to TRBD2. Per germline, CDR1 SGHNT and CDR2 YYREEE (reference sequence). The CDR3 sequence is 16 residues long. The V and J ends lost 0 bases and 4 bases, in that order; junction bases with no gene match: 7. CDR3 nucleotides: TGTGCCAGCAGCTTGGTTCCAGCGGGAGTATCAGATACGCAGTATTTT. Translation: CASSLVPAGVSDTQYF.